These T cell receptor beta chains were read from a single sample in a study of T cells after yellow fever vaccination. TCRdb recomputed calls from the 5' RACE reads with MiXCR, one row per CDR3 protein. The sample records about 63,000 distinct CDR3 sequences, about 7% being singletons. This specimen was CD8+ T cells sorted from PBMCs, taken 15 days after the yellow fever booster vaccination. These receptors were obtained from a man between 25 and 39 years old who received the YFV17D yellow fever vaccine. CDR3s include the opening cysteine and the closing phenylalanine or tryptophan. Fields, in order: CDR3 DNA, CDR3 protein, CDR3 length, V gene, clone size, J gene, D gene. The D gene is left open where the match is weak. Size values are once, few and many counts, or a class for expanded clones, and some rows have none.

TGTGCCAGCAGCGTAGAAGGTTTGACTGGGGGCGCAGATACGCAGTATTTT,CASSVEGLTGGADTQYF,17,TRBV9,many,TRBJ2-3,.
TGTGCCACAGCAGACAGGGTGTGGACCGGGGAGCTGTTTTTT,CATADRVWTGELFF,14,TRBV24-1,many,TRBJ2-2,TRBD1
TGTGCCAGCCGTGCCGCGGCCTACGAGCAGTACTTC,CASRAAAYEQYF,12,TRBV11-2,many,TRBJ2-7,.
TGCAGTGCTGTTCCGGGACAGATTTACAATGAGCAGTTCTTC,CSAVPGQIYNEQFF,14,TRBV20-1,many,TRBJ2-1,TRBD1
TGCAGTGCTAGAGTCCAGACTAGCCGCCACTACGAGCAGTACTTC,CSARVQTSRHYEQYF,15,TRBV20-1,many,TRBJ2-7,TRBD2
TGTGCCACCAGTGATTTGAACGGGGGGAGCACTGAAGCTTTCTTT,CATSDLNGGSTEAFF,15,TRBV24-1,few,TRBJ1-1,.
TGTGCCTCTCAGACCGGGGCCGGGGGTTCGCAGTATTTT,CASQTGAGGSQYF,13,TRBV6-6,many,TRBJ2-3,.
TGTGCCAGCAGCGCCCCTCCTAGCGGGAGAAGGGAACTGTATGAGCAGTTCTTC,CASSAPPSGRRELYEQFF,18,TRBV11-1,.,TRBJ2-1,TRBD2
TGCGCCAGCCGGCTAGGAGGATCCAGCTCCTACAATGAGCAGTTCTTC,CASRLGGSSSYNEQFF,16,TRBV10-2,.,TRBJ2-1,.
TGCAGTGCAATCTGGGCCGGGAGGGACCAAGAGACCCAGTACTTC,CSAIWAGRDQETQYF,15,TRBV20-1,many,TRBJ2-5,TRBD2
TGTGCCAGCAGCTTGGGCGGAAATACCTACAATGAGCAGTTCTTC,CASSLGGNTYNEQFF,15,TRBV5-6,few,TRBJ2-1,.
TGTGCCAGCAGCGCCGGACCCGAAAACACTGAAGCTTTCTTT,CASSAGPENTEAFF,14,TRBV7-8,.,TRBJ1-1,.
TGCGCCAGCAGCCAAGATTTGCCGACTCAAGAGACCCAGTACTTC,CASSQDLPTQETQYF,15,TRBV4-3,many,TRBJ2-5,.
TGCGCCAGCAGCCAAGGCCAGGGTTGGGTAGCGGGCCCCAGGGAGCAGTTCTTC,CASSQGQGWVAGPREQFF,18,TRBV4-3,many,TRBJ2-1,TRBD2
TGTGCCACCAGCAGAGGGCAGGGGGATGAGACCCAGTACTTC,CATSRGQGDETQYF,14,TRBV15,many,TRBJ2-5,TRBD1
TGTGCCAGCAGCCCCCAGGGGGCAGGCTACGAGCAGTACTTC,CASSPQGAGYEQYF,14,TRBV11-1,many,TRBJ2-7,TRBD1
TGTGCCAGCAGCTTAGTGGGCGGGGAGACCCAGTACTTC,CASSLVGGETQYF,13,TRBV7-3,many,TRBJ2-5,.
TGCGCCAGCAGCTTGGGGCGGGAGTCCTACAATGAGCAGTTCTTC,CASSLGRESYNEQFF,15,TRBV5-1,.,TRBJ2-1,TRBD2
TGTGCCAGCAGTTTAGCTAGCGGGATCTACAATGAGCAGTTCTTC,CASSLASGIYNEQFF,15,TRBV12-3/TRBV12-4,many,TRBJ2-1,TRBD2
TGTGCCAGCAGCTTCGGGGGTTCGGGGCAGTTCTTC,CASSFGGSGQFF,12,TRBV5-4,few,TRBJ2-1,.
TGTGCCAGCAGTGACGGAGGCCTCGAAGAGACCCAGTACTTC,CASSDGGLEETQYF,14,TRBV6-2/TRBV6-3,many,TRBJ2-5,.
TGTGCCAGCAGCGTCGAGGTGGTGGTGCTTTCCTACGAGCAGTACTTC,CASSVEVVVLSYEQYF,16,TRBV11-2,.,TRBJ2-7,.
TGTGCCAGCAGCCAAGGGACTAGCGGATACGAGCAGTACTTC,CASSQGTSGYEQYF,14,TRBV14,many,TRBJ2-7,TRBD2
TGTGCCAGCAGTTTAGCTGGAGGGTTCACAGATACGCAGTATTTT,CASSLAGGFTDTQYF,15,TRBV12-3/TRBV12-4,many,TRBJ2-3,.
TGCAGCGTGGAACCCCTGGCAGGGGGCGGCGAGACCCAGTACTTC,CSVEPLAGGGETQYF,15,TRBV29-1,many,TRBJ2-5,TRBD1
TGTGCCAGCTCACCACCGGTAGCGGGAGCGAACACCGGGGAGCTGTTTTTT,CASSPPVAGANTGELFF,17,TRBV18,many,TRBJ2-2,TRBD2
TGCAGCTCACATCTCGCGGTAGTGGGAGATACGCAGTATTTT,CSSHLAVVGDTQYF,14,TRBV29-1,.,TRBJ2-3,.
TGTGCCAGCAGCGTCGGGCAGGGTGTAGGGTCCTACGAGCAGTACTTC,CASSVGQGVGSYEQYF,16,TRBV9,many,TRBJ2-7,.
TGTGCCAGCACTCTGACTAGCACCGATGAGCAGTTCTTC,CASTLTSTDEQFF,13,TRBV7-6,many,TRBJ2-1,TRBD2
TGTGCCAGCAGCTTAGACCCGGGACTAGCGGGAAGCTCCTACAATGAGCAGTTCTTC,CASSLDPGLAGSSYNEQFF,19,TRBV11-2,many,TRBJ2-1,TRBD2
TGTGCCAGCAGCTTAGAAGAAGAGACCCAGTACTTC,CASSLEEETQYF,12,TRBV7-9,few,TRBJ2-5,.
TGTGCCAGCAGTTCGGACAGCCTCTATGGCTACACCTTC,CASSSDSLYGYTF,13,TRBV6-6,many,TRBJ1-2,.
TGCAGTGCTAGTCCCAATGAGCAGTTCTTC,CSASPNEQFF,10,TRBV20-1,many,TRBJ2-1,.
TGTGCCAGCAGCCATCTAGCGGGAGTTAGCACGGCAGATACGCAGTATTTT,CASSHLAGVSTADTQYF,17,TRBV7-9,many,TRBJ2-3,TRBD2
TGTGCCAGCAGCGTAACCGGGACAGGGGGGAGCACAGATACGCAGTATTTT,CASSVTGTGGSTDTQYF,17,TRBV9,many,TRBJ2-3,TRBD1
TGTGCCAGCAGCTCTGGACCGTTCTACGAGCAGTACTTC,CASSSGPFYEQYF,13,TRBV7-2,.,TRBJ2-7,.
TGTGCCAGCAGTTCCACACGTACTGACTTGAAGGCCTACGAGCAGTACTTC,CASSSTRTDLKAYEQYF,17,TRBV28,many,TRBJ2-7,.
TGTGCCAGCAGCTTGACAGCATCCTCTAACTATGGCTACACCTTC,CASSLTASSNYGYTF,15,TRBV5-6,many,TRBJ1-2,.
TGTGCCAGCCATGGCGGCTACAATGAGCAGTTCTTC,CASHGGYNEQFF,12,TRBV6-2/TRBV6-3,few,TRBJ2-1,.
TGTGCCAGCAGTTATCTGCGGGAGGGCCTTATTGAGACCCAGTACTTC,CASSYLREGLIETQYF,16,TRBV28,many,TRBJ2-5,TRBD2
TGTGCCAGCAGTATTGACAGGGCGAACTATGGCTACACCTTC,CASSIDRANYGYTF,14,TRBV27,many,TRBJ1-2,TRBD1
TGTGCCGGCCAGCGGGAGGGCGAGACCCAGTACTTC,CAGQREGETQYF,12,TRBV25-1,many,TRBJ2-5,TRBD2
TGTGCCAGCAGTCCCGACAGGGGAAACTACAATGAGCAGTTCTTC,CASSPDRGNYNEQFF,15,TRBV12-3/TRBV12-4,many,TRBJ2-1,TRBD1
TGTGCCAGCAGTCTATGGACTAGCGGGAGTACAGATACGCAGTATTTT,CASSLWTSGSTDTQYF,16,TRBV27,many,TRBJ2-3,TRBD2
TGTGCCAGCAACCTTCCCGGGAGGACAGGGGAGGCAGATACGCAGTATTTT,CASNLPGRTGEADTQYF,17,TRBV21-1,many,TRBJ2-3,.
TGTGCCAGCAGCTCCGGACCGTACCAAGAGACCCAGTACTTC,CASSSGPYQETQYF,14,TRBV7-2,many,TRBJ2-5,.
TGTGCCAGCAGCCCGGTCGATAGCAATCAGCCCCAGCATTTT,CASSPVDSNQPQHF,14,TRBV7-8,many,TRBJ1-5,.
TGTGCCAGCAGCTCCGGCGCGCTCCTCCACTTT,CASSSGALLHF,11,TRBV5-5,.,TRBJ1-6,.
TGCAGTGCTAGCGATGGGACTAGCGGGAGGGTCCCCGCCTACAATGAGCAGTTCTTC,CSASDGTSGRVPAYNEQFF,19,TRBV20-1,many,TRBJ2-1,TRBD2
TGTGCCAGCAGTCGTTTAGCGGGAGGGCCAAAGGACGAGCAGTACTTC,CASSRLAGGPKDEQYF,16,TRBV6-2/TRBV6-3,many,TRBJ2-7,TRBD2
TGTGCCAGCAGCTCGGGCGGGACTTACAATGAGCAGTTCTTC,CASSSGGTYNEQFF,14,TRBV11-1,many,TRBJ2-1,.
TGTGCCAGCAGCGTAGTCGGCACCCCCGTAGTTACAGATACGCAGTATTTT,CASSVVGTPVVTDTQYF,17,TRBV9,many,TRBJ2-3,.
TGTGCCAGCAGCCCCAGGGGACTAGCGGGACACGAGCAGTACTTC,CASSPRGLAGHEQYF,15,TRBV13,many,TRBJ2-7,TRBD2
TGTGCCAGCAGCCCGATGGAGGGGCCACGATACAATGAGCAGTTCTTC,CASSPMEGPRYNEQFF,16,TRBV5-6,many,TRBJ2-1,.
TGCGCCAGCAGCCGGAGCCGAGCGGGAGTAAATGAGCAGTTCTTC,CASSRSRAGVNEQFF,15,TRBV4-3,.,TRBJ2-1,TRBD2
TGTGCCAGCAGTGAAGGACAGGGAATCAACGAGCAGTACTTC,CASSEGQGINEQYF,14,TRBV27,many,TRBJ2-7,TRBD1
TGTGCCAGCAGCTTCGTTGGAGATACGCAGTATTTT,CASSFVGDTQYF,12,TRBV7-2,many,TRBJ2-3,.
TGTGCCAGCAGTTTATCTAGCGGGAGAAGAAATGAGCAGTTCTTC,CASSLSSGRRNEQFF,15,TRBV28,many,TRBJ2-1,TRBD2
TGCAGTGCTAGTAAGGGCGGCACTGAAGCTTTCTTT,CSASKGGTEAFF,12,TRBV20-1,many,TRBJ1-1,.
TGTGCCAGCAGTCTAGCGGGAGGGATGAATGAGCAGTTCTTC,CASSLAGGMNEQFF,14,TRBV6-2/TRBV6-3,many,TRBJ2-1,TRBD2